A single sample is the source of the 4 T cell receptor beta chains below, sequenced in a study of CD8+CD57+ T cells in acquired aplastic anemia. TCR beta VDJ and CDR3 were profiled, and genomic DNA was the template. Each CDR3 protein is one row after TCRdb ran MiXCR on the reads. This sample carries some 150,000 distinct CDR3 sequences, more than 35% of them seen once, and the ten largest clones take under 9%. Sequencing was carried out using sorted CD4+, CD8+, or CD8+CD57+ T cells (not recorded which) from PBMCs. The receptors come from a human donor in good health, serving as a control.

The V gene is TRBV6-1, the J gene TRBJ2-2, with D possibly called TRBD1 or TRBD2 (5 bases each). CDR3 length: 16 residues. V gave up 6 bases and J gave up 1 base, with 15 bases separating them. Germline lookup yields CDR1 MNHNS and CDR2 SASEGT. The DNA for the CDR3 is TGTGCCAGCAGGAGGGGTTTGACTTTGAACACCGGGGAGCTGTTTTTT. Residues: CASRRGLTLNTGELFF.

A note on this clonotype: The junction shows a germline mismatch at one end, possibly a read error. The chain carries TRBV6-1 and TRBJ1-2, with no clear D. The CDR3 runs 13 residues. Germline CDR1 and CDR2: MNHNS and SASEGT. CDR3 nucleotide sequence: TGTGACAGCAGTGAAGTGGACGACTATGGCTACACCTTC. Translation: CDSSEVDDYGYTF.

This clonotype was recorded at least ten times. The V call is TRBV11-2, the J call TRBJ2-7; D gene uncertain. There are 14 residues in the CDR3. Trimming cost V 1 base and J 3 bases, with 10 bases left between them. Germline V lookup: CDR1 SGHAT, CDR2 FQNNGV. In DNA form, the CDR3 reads TGTGCCAGCAGCTTAGGGACCCAAGGCTACGAGCAGTACTTC. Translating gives CASSLGTQGYEQYF.

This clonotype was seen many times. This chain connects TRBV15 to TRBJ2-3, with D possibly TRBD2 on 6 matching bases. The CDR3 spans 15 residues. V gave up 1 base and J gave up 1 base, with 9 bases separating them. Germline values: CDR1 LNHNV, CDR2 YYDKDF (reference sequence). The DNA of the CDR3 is TGTGCCACCAGCAGAGGTCCTAGCGGCACAGATACGCAGTATTTT. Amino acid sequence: CATSRGPSGTDTQYF.